This T cell receptor beta chain was sequenced during a study of technical replicates of blood from a handful of donors. TCRdb keeps only in-frame clones here, not all; method: immunoSEQ multiplex PCR. The sample lists fewer than 85,000 clones; about 97% were seen once. Material for sequencing was T cells isolated from PBMCs. The TCR comes from a human donor in good health.

CDR3 DNA: TGTGCCAGCAGCTCCCTGCCAGGGAGGGATACGCAGTATTTT. This gives the protein CASSSLPGRDTQYF. This chain joins TRBV7-6 and TRBJ2-3; the D gene is possibly TRBD2 (6 bases). Trimming shortened V by 4 bases and J by 6 bases, and 14 bases separated the two germline ends. CDR1 and CDR2 from the germline V gene are SGHVS and FNYEAQ. The CDR3 covers 14 residues.